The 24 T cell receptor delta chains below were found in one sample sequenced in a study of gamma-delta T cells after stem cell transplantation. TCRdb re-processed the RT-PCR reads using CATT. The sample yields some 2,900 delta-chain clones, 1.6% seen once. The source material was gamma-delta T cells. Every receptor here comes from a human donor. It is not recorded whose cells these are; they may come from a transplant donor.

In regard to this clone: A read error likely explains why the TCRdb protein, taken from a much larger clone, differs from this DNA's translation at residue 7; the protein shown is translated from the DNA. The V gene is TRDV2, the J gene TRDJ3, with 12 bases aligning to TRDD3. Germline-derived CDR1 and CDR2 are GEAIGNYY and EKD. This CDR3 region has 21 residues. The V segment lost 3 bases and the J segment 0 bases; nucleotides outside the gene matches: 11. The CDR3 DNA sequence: TGTGCCTGTGACCCCATTGCTGGGGGATACGCAAGCTCCTGGGACACCCGACAGATGTTTTTC. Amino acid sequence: CACDPIAGGYASSWDTRQMFF.

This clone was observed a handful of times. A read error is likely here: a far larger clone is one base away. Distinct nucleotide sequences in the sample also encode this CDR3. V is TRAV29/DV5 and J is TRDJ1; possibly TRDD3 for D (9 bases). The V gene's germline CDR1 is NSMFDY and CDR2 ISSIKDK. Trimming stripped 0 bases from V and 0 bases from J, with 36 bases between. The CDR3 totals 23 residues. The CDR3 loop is CAASVASYPLGDGGFFNTDKLIF. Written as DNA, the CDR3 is TGTGCAGCAAGCGTGGCTTCCTACCCCCTGGGGGATGGCGGTTTCTTTAACACCGATAAACTCATCTTT.

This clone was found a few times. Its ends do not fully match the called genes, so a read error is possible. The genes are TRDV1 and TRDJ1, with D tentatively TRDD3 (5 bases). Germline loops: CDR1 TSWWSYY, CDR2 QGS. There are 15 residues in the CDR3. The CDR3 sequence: CALGELGMGFDELIF. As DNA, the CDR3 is TGTGCTCTTGGGGAACTTGGGATGGGATTCGATGAACTCATCTTT.

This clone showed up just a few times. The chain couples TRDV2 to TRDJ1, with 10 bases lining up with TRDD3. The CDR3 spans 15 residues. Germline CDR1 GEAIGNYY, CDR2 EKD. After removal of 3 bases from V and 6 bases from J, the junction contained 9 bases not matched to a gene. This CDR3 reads CACDEVGDTPNKLIF. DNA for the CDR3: TGTGCCTGTGACGAGGTGGGGGATACCCCGAATAAACTCATCTTT.

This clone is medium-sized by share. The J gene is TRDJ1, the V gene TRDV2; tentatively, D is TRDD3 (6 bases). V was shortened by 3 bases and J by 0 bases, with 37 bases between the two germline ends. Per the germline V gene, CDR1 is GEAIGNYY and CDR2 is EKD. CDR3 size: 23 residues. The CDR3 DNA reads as TGTGCCTGTGACCCCCTCGAAATTACTCGGGGGGGAGAACTAAAACCGTACACCGATAAACTCATCTTT. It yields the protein CACDPLEITRGGELKPYTDKLIF.

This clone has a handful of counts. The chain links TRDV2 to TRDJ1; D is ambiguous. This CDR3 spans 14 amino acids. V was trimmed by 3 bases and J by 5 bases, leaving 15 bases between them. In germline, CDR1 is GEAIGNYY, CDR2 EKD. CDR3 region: CACDAISTTDKLIF. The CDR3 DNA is TGTGCCTGTGACGCTATTTCGACGACGGATAAACTCATCTTT.

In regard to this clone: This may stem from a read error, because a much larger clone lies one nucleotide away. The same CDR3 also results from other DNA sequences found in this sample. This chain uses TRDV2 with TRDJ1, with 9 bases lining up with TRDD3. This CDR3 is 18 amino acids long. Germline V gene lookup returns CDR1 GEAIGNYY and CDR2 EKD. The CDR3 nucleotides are TGTGCCTGTGATCGTTTGGGGGGGGATACCCCCGTCACCGATAAGCTCATCTTT. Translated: CACDRLGGDTPVTDKLIF.

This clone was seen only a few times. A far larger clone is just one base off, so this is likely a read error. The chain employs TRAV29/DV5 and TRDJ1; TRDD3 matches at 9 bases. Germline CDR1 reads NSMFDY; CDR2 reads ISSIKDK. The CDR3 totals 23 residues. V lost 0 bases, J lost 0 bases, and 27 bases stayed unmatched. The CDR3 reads CAASAASYPLGDGGFFNTDKLIF. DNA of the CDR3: TGTGCAGCAAGCGCGGCTTCCTATCCCCTGGGGGATGGCGGTTTCTTTAACACCGATAAACTCATCTTT.

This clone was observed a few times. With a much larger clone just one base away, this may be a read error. The CDR3 nucleotides are TGTGCCTGTGACCCACTGGGGGATACGAACACCGATAAACCCATCTTT. Its protein is CACDPLGDTNTDKPIF. The V and J genes are TRDV2 and TRDJ1; 13 bases align to TRDD3. Germline lookup yields CDR1 GEAIGNYY and CDR2 EKD. The CDR3 runs 16 residues.

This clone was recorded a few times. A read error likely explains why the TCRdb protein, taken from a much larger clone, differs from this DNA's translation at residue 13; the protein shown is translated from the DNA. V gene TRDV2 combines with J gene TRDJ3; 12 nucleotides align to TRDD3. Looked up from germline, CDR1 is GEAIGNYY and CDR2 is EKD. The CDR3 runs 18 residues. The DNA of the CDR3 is TGTGCCTGTGACGCCGTACTGGGGGATACTGGGGACGCCCGACAGATGTTTTTC. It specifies CACDAVLGDTGDARQMFF.

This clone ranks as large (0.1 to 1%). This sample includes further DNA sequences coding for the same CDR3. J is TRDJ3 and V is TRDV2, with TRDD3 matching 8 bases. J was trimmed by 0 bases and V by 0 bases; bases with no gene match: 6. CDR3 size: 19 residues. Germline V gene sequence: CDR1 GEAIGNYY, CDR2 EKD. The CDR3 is CACDTAGGTSSWDTRQMFF. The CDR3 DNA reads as TGTGCCTGTGACACCGCTGGGGGAACGAGCTCCTGGGACACCCGACAGATGTTTTTC.

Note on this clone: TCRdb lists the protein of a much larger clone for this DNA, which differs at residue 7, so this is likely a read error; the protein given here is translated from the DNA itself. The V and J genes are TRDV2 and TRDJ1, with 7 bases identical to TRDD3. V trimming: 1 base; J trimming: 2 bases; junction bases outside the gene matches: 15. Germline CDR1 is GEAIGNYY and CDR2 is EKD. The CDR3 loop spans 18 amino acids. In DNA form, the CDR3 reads TGTGCCTGTGACACGGTCATACTGGGGCCCCAGCGAACCGATAAACTCATCTTT. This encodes CACDTVILGPQRTDKLIF.

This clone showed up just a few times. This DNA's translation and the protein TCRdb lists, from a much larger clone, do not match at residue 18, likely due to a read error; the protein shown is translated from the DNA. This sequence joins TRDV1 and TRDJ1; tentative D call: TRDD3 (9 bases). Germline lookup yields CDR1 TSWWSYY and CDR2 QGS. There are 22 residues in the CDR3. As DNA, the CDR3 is TGTGCTCTTGGGGAACCTTACCTTCCTAGTCTCTGGGGGATTTCTCCAACCGGTAAACTCATCTTT. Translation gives CALGEPYLPSLWGISPTGKLIF.

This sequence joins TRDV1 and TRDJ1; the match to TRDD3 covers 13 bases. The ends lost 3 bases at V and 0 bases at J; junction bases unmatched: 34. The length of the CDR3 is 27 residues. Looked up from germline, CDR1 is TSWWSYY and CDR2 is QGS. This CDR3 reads CALGDFPFLLRRTGGYAGWGHTDKLIF. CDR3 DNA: TGTGCTCTTGGGGATTTCCCCTTCCTACTTCGCCGTACTGGGGGATACGCCGGTTGGGGGCACACCGATAAACTCATCTTT.

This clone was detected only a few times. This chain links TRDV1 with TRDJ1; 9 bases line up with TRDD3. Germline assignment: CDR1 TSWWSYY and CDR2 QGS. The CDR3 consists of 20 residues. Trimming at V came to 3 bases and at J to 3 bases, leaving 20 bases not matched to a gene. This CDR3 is CALGDPSYFRGIPKADKLIF. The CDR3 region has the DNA TGTGCTCTTGGGGACCCTTCTTACTTCAGGGGGATACCCAAAGCCGATAAACTCATCTTT.

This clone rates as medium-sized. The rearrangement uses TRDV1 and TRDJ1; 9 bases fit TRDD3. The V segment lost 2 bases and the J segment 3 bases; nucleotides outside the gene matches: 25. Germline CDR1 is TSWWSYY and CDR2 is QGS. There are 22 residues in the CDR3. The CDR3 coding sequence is TGTGCTCTTGGGGAATTTTACTTCTACGTATTAGTTACTGGGGGACCGCCCGATAAACTCATCTTT. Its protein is CALGEFYFYVLVTGGPPDKLIF.

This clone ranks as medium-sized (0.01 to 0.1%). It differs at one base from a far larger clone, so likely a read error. The CDR3 coding sequence is TGTGCCTTTGAGGCCCCTATATCCCACGCCGATAAACTCATCTTT. As protein: CAFEAPISHADKLIF. The chain combines TRDV3 with TRDJ1; no clear D gene. CDR3 length: 15 residues. Per germline, CDR1 TVYSNPD and CDR2 GDNSRS (reference sequence). The ends were cut back, 2 bases at V and 3 bases at J, with 19 bases in the middle.

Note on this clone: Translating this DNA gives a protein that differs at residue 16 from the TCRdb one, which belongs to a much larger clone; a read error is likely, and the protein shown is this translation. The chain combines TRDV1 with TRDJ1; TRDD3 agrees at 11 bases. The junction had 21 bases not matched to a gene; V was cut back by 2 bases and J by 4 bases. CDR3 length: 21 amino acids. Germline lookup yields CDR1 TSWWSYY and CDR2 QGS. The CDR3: CALGEDDWDRLGDRCIDKLIF. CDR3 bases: TGTGCTCTTGGGGAAGACGATTGGGACCGACTGGGGGATAGGTGCATCGATAAACTCATCTTT.

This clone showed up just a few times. The CDR3: CACDAVLGDTPNKLIF. CDR3 in DNA: TGTGCCTGTGACGCCGTACTGGGGGATACCCCGAATAAACTCATCTTT. V is TRDV2 and J is TRDJ1, with 12 positions matching TRDD3. Germline V gives CDR1 GEAIGNYY, CDR2 EKD. The V gene end was trimmed by 3 bases and the J gene end by 6 bases; junction bases not matched to a gene: 10. The CDR3 extends over 16 amino acids.

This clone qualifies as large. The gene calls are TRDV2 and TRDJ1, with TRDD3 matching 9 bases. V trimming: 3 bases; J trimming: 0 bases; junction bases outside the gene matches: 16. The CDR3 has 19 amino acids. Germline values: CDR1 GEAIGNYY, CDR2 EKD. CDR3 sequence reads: CACDPLDLPGGYHTDKLIF. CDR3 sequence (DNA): TGTGCCTGTGACCCACTTGACCTACCCGGGGGATACCACACCGATAAACTCATCTTT.

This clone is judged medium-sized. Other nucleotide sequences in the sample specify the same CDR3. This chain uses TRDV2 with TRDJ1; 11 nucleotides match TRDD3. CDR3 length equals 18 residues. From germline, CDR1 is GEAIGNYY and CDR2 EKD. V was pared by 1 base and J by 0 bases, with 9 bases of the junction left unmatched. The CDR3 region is CACDTLGDTTLYTDKLIF. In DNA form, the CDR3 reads TGTGCCTGTGACACGCTGGGGGATACCACACTGTACACCGATAAACTCATCTTT.

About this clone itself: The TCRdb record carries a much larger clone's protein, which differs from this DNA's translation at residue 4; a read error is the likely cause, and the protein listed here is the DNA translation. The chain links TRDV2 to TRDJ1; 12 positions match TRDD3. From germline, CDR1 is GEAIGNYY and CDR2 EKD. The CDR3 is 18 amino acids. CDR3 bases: TGTGCCTGTGTCACCGTCGGACTGGGGGATACTGGCACCGATAAACTCATCTTT. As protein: CACVTVGLGDTGTDKLIF.

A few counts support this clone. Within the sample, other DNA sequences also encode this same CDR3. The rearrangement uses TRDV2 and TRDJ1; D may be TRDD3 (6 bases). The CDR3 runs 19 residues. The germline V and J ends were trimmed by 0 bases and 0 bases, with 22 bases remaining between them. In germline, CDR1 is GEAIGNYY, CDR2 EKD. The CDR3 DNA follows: TGTGCCTGTGACACCGTTGGCACTGGGATAACACTTGACACCGATAAACTCATCTTT. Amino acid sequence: CACDTVGTGITLDTDKLIF.

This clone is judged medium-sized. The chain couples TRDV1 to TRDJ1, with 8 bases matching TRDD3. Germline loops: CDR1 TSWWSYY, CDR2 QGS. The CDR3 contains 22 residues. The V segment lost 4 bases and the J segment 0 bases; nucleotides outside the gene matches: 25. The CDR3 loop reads CALGGRASLVLLGVQYTDKLIF. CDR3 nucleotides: TGTGCTCTTGGGGGACGCGCTTCCTTAGTCCTACTGGGGGTCCAGTACACCGATAAACTCATCTTT.